What follows is one T cell receptor beta chain and its context. The data belong to a study of blood T cell repertoires in COVID-19. Whole-study context: Donors in the United States, Italy and Spain gave samples during acute or convalescent COVID-19. In each case, the material was cDNA or gDNA derived from T cells, B-cell-depleted T cells, or PBMCs.

The V gene lost 2 bases and the J gene lost 2 bases, with 4 bases spanning the gap. The CDR3 has 13 residues. Germline V CDR1 and CDR2: KGHSH, LQKENI. Libraries were prepared by immunoSEQ multiplex PCR; TCRdb keeps only in-frame clonotypes and omits some of them. The sample lists some 240,000 clones, about 85% occurring once. The age range of participants was about 18 to 95 years, with residence in about 25 US areas. Contact with a PCR-confirmed or clinician-diagnosed COVID-19 case occurred within 2 weeks of entry. The chain joins TRBV18 to TRBJ1-5, with unresolved D. What was sequenced was PBMCs or T cells enriched from blood (not recorded which). The TCR was taken from a woman between 50 and 59 years old who had been exposed to COVID-19. CDR3 bases: TGTGCCAGCTCACCAAAGCGCAATCAGCCCCAGCATTTT. Protein: CASSPKRNQPQHF.